Detailed here is one T cell receptor beta chain. The target antigen is unknown. These data belong to a study of beta chain features in type 1 diabetes. Findings and caveats of the study: All four CD4+ subsets of Type 1 diabetes patients contained TCRB CDR3s that were moderately but significantly shorter. With patients and controls alike, PCR might favor shorter templates to an equal degree.

Since all of the isolated RNA was reverse transcribed, expressed TCRB transcripts were what got sequenced. Assay used: immunoSEQ multiplex PCR; TCRdb lists only in-frame clones, some missing. The table lists 310,000 or so clones, 7% to 10% of them singletons, with roughly 1% in the top ten. Each of the CD4+ naive, central memory, regulatory and stem cell-like memory populations was sorted via CD45RO/CCR7/CD25/CD127/CD95/CD27. This CDR3 has 14 residues. V gave up 2 bases and J gave up 5 bases, with 10 bases separating them. CDR1 and CDR2 from the germline V gene are SGHRS and YFSETQ. The receptor was derived from a man aged 25 to 40 with type 1 diabetes. Input material: central memory CD4+ T cells from blood. The chain carries TRBV5-1 and TRBJ1-4; D not certain. The CDR3 loop is CASSLFEGNEKLFF. Here the CDR3 DNA reads TGCGCCAGCAGCTTATTCGAGGGCAATGAAAAACTGTTTTTT.